This T cell receptor beta chain was captured by sequencing in a study of cytomegalovirus exposure and HLA in healthy donors. Study outcomes and limitations: In an earlier analysis, productive rearrangement rates for most beta V segments clustered near 90% or 30%. Donor immune exposure was known only as CMV serostatus.

Unrecorded immune exposures were likely, despite nominal health at sampling. As for this clone: Its antigen is still unknown.

Per the germline V gene, CDR1 is SQVTM and CDR2 is ANQGSEA. V gave up 4 bases and J gave up 2 bases; unmatched junction bases: 7. This CDR3 is 18 amino acids long. Primers: 60 Vbeta forward and 13 Jbeta reverse. Original processing methods: Approximately 11 million shared chains were among roughly 81 million unique TCR beta chains counted in a later analysis. Profiling relied on immunoSEQ multiplex PCR, and the TCRdb table lists in-frame clones only, not all of them. That table gives V, J and clone size, and the DNA gave D and trimming. The data contain roughly 200,000 clones, just under 85% of them singletons.

The clonotype was recovered from a woman between 35 and 50 years old in good health and CMV-seronegative. The chain combines TRBV29-1 with TRBJ2-6, with 14 bases that match TRBD2. The sequenced sample consisted of PBMCs. In DNA form, the CDR3 reads TGCAGCGTTGCCGTGACTAGCGGGGGGGCGGCTGGGGCCAACGTCCTGACTTTC. Its translation is CSVAVTSGGAAGANVLTF. The variable domain in full, with the rest retrieved from reference TRBV29-1 and TRBJ2-6, is SAVISQKPSRDICQRGTSLTIQCQVDSQVTMMFWYRQQPGQSLTLIATANQGSEATYESGFVIDKFPISRPNLTFSTLTVSNMSPEDSSIYLCSVAVTSGGAAGANVLTFGAGSRLTVL.